These 25 T cell receptor beta chains share one sample of origin, sequenced in a study of OX40 agonist ivuxolimab in advanced cancers. Sequencing was performed with immunoSEQ multiplex PCR; in TCRdb, only in-frame clones are kept and a portion is missing. The sample includes approximately 54,000 clones, roughly 90% seen only once; the top ten take approximately 8.3%. The material sequenced was CD4+ or CD8+ T cells sorted from blood, taken in a trial of the OX40 agonist ivuxolimab. The receptors were gathered from an adult with an advanced solid tumor such as melanoma, head and neck, liver or kidney cancer.

This chain joins TRBV7-9 and TRBJ1-4; TRBD1 might be the D (5 bases). Trimming took off 4 bases at V and 7 bases at J, with 16 bases between the two ends. CDR3 size: 15 residues. Germline lookup yields CDR1 SEHNR and CDR2 FQNEAQ (reference sequence). CDR3 protein: CASSSLDSGIEKLFF. Written as DNA, the CDR3 is TGTGCCAGCAGCTCACTCGACAGCGGAATTGAAAAACTGTTTTTT. The full variable domain, in which reference TRBV7-9 and TRBJ1-4 provide the parts outside the CDR3, is DTGVSQNPRHKITKRGQNVTFRCDPISEHNRLYWYRQTLGQGPEFLTYFQNEAQLEKSRLLSDRFSAERPKGSFSTLEIQRTEQGDSAMYLCASSSLDSGIEKLFFGSGTQLSVL.

The chain recombines TRBV29-1 with TRBJ2-6, with TRBD1 matching over 7 bases. Germline trimming cut 3 bases from V and 4 bases from J; bases unmatched to any gene: 6. The germline V gene encodes CDR1 SQVTM and CDR2 ANQGSEA. This CDR3 spans 15 amino acids. The CDR3 sequence is CSVDDRESGANVLTF. The CDR3 region has the DNA TGCAGCGTTGACGACAGGGAATCAGGGGCCAACGTCCTGACTTTC.

This clone occurred once. The rearrangement uses TRBV27 and TRBJ2-1; 8 bases map to TRBD2. V lost 5 bases, J lost 2 bases, and 2 bases stayed unmatched. The CDR3 extends over 14 amino acids. Germline-derived CDR1 and CDR2 are MNHEY and SMNVEV (reference sequence). This CDR3 is CASSREGTYNEQFF. CDR3 sequence (DNA): TGTGCCAGCAGTCGGGAGGGTACCTACAATGAGCAGTTCTTC.

This rearrangement joins TRBV4-1 to TRBJ2-1; 7 bases agree with TRBD1. Germline assignment: CDR1 MGHRA and CDR2 YSYEKL. V dropped 0 bases and J dropped 8; count of bases not matched to a gene: 7. This CDR3 spans 15 amino acids. CDR3 sequence: CASSQEQGQWDEQFF. In DNA form, the CDR3 reads TGCGCCAGCAGCCAAGAACAGGGGCAGTGGGATGAGCAGTTCTTC.

The CDR3 coding sequence is TGTGCCACCAGCAGAGAGAGGGGGCCGGGACAGGCGACCCGCTCCTATAATTCACCCCTCCACTTT. Its translation is CATSRERGPGQATRSYNSPLHF. The chain carries TRBV15 and TRBJ1-6, with 8 bases matching TRBD1. Germline V CDR1 and CDR2: LNHNV, YYDKDF (reference sequence). The length of the CDR3 is 22 residues. Losses at the gene ends were 0 bases for V and 0 bases for J; bases not matched to a gene: 16.

This chain connects TRBV15 to TRBJ2-1; 7 nucleotides align to TRBD1. The ends lost 5 bases at V and 4 bases at J; junction bases unmatched: 11. This CDR3 spans 16 amino acids. CDR1 is LNHNV, CDR2 YYDKDF, per germline (reference sequence). DNA of the CDR3: TGTGCCACCAGCTCCATAACGGGACAGACTTACAATGAGCAGTTCTTC. This sequence encodes CATSSITGQTYNEQFF.

V usage is TRBV27 and J usage is TRBJ1-2; 10 bases are shared with TRBD1. This CDR3 comprises 17 residues. Looked up from germline, CDR1 is MNHEY and CDR2 is SMNVEV (reference sequence). V lost 6 bases to trimming and J lost 8 bases; unmatched junction nucleotides: 18. This CDR3 is CASSIAPGQGPSAGYTF. CDR3 bases: TGTGCCAGCAGCATAGCGCCGGGACAGGGGCCGTCCGCCGGCTACACCTTC.

CDR3 nucleotide sequence: TGTGCCAGCAGTTACTCCCAGGGAAGAGGTACCGGGGAGCTGTTTTTT. It codes for CASSYSQGRGTGELFF. This chain links TRBV6-5 with TRBJ2-2; D might be TRBD1 (5 bases). This CDR3 has 16 residues. The ends were cut back, 0 bases at V and 5 bases at J, with 13 bases in the middle. The germline V gene encodes CDR1 MNHEY and CDR2 SVGAGI.

The chain joins TRBV11-3 to TRBJ2-2, with D possibly TRBD1 on 5 matching bases. The CDR3 is 14 amino acids. Trimming stripped 10 bases from V and 2 bases from J, with 14 bases between. Per the germline V gene, CDR1 is SGHNT and CDR2 is YENEEA. The DNA for the CDR3 is TGTGCCACCTCGACAGAATACAACACCGGGGAGCTGTTTTTT. It codes for CATSTEYNTGELFF. The whole variable domain, filled in from reference TRBV11-3 and TRBJ2-2, reads EAGVVQSPRYKIIEKKQPVAFWCNPISGHNTLYWYLQNLGQGPELLIRYENEEAVDDSQLPKDRFSAERLKGVDSTLKIQPAELGDSAVYLCATSTEYNTGELFFGEGSRLTVL.

The chain has TRBV7-6 and TRBJ1-1; 9 bases match TRBD1. The CDR3 runs to 15 residues. Germline CDR1 reads SGHVS; CDR2 reads FNYEAQ. V shed 1 base and J 4 bases; nucleotides not matched to a gene: 4. The CDR3 DNA reads as TGTGCCAGCAGCTTAGAGGACAGGGGAAGCACTGAAGCTTTCTTT. It yields the protein CASSLEDRGSTEAFF.

This chain uses TRBV27 with TRBJ2-7; maybe TRBD2 (5 bases). This CDR3 spans 14 amino acids. Per germline, CDR1 MNHEY and CDR2 SMNVEV (reference sequence). Between the trimmed V and J ends, which lost 1 base and 2 bases, there was a span of 9 bases. The CDR3 region is CASSLWLGAYEQYF. In nucleotides, the CDR3 is TGTGCCAGCAGTTTATGGTTGGGAGCCTACGAGCAGTACTTC.

This chain joins TRBV13 and TRBJ1-5; D may be TRBD1 (5 bases). The V gene's germline CDR1 is PRHDT and CDR2 FYEKMQ (reference sequence). The CDR3 is made up of 15 amino acids. Trimming cost V 5 bases and J 7 bases, with 18 bases left between them. The CDR3 spells CASSRARDEPQPQHF. DNA for the CDR3: TGTGCCAGCAGCCGTGCAAGGGACGAGCCCCAGCCCCAGCATTTT.

This clone occurred a few times. This chain links TRBV6-5 with TRBJ2-3; maybe TRBD1 (5 bases). V was clipped by 0 bases and J by 0 bases, with 10 bases between them. From germline, CDR1 is MNHEY and CDR2 SVGAGI. CDR3 length: 16 amino acids. The CDR3 protein is CASSYSVGASTDTQYF. The CDR3 nucleotides are TGTGCCAGCAGTTACTCAGTAGGGGCGAGCACAGATACGCAGTATTTT.

The chain uses TRBV18 and TRBJ2-3, with D possibly matching TRBD1 (6 bases). Germline CDR1 is KGHSH and CDR2 is LQKENI. This CDR3 comprises 16 residues. V was pared by 3 bases and J by 1 base, with 14 bases between. The CDR3, as DNA: TGTGCCAGCTCACCGCCCCGACAGGAAGGCACAGATACGCAGTATTTT. Amino acid sequence: CASSPPRQEGTDTQYF.

This chain joins TRBV28 and TRBJ2-7; 10 bases match TRBD2. The CDR3 has 16 residues. Germline trimming cut 2 bases from V and 1 base from J; bases unmatched to any gene: 5. Per germline, CDR1 MDHEN and CDR2 SYDVKM. The DNA of the CDR3 is TGTGCCAGCAGTTTACTAGCGGGAGCGGGATCCTACGAGCAGTACTTC. It is translated as CASSLLAGAGSYEQYF.

The chain combines TRBV7-2 with TRBJ2-3, with D tentatively TRBD2 (5 bases). Trimming left V 3 bases short and J 0 bases short, with 10 bases between. Germline-derived CDR1 and CDR2 are SGHTA and FQGNSA. CDR3 length: 15 amino acids. This CDR3 reads CASSLTTASTDTQYF. The CDR3 DNA is TGTGCCAGCAGCTTGACTACCGCTAGCACAGATACGCAGTATTTT. Filled out from reference TRBV7-2 and TRBJ2-3, the complete variable domain reads GAGVSQSPSNKVTEKGKDVELRCDPISGHTALYWYRQSLGQGLEFLIYFQGNSAPDKSGLPSDRFSAERTGGSVSTLTIQRTQQEDSAVYLCASSLTTASTDTQYFGPGTRLTVL.

This chain links TRBV4-3 with TRBJ2-7, with D possibly called TRBD1 or TRBD2 (6 bases each). The CDR3 loop spans 17 amino acids. Germline V gene sequence: CDR1 LGHNA, CDR2 YSLEER. V lost 0 bases and J 7 bases, leaving 22 bases between the germline ends. The CDR3 region has the DNA TGCGCCAGCAGCCAAGATCGGACCGGAGGGGGGAAGGGGGAGCAGTACTTC. Protein: CASSQDRTGGGKGEQYF.

Concerning this clone: Other nucleotide sequences in the sample specify the same CDR3. CDR3 nucleotide sequence: TGTGCCAGCAGCCTAGGACAGGGTGAGGGGTACGAGCAGTACTTC. Protein: CASSLGQGEGYEQYF. The rearrangement links TRBV5-4 to TRBJ2-7; 8 bases fit TRBD1. Per germline, CDR1 SGHNT and CDR2 YYREEE (reference sequence). The CDR3 is made up of 15 amino acids. V trimming: 4 bases; J trimming: 4 bases; junction bases outside the gene matches: 10.

This chain connects TRBV6-5 to TRBJ2-3; weak D call: TRBD1 (6 bases). Germline V lookup: CDR1 MNHEY, CDR2 SVGAGI. The V gene lost 2 bases and the J gene lost 4 bases, with 10 bases spanning the gap. CDR3 length equals 14 residues. Written as DNA, the CDR3 is TGTGCCAGCAGTTACGGGGCAGGGGCAGATACGCAGTATTTT. It codes for CASSYGAGADTQYF.

The DNA for the CDR3 is TGCGCCAGCAGCCAAGCTGGGTACCAAGAGACCCAGTACTTC. Protein product: CASSQAGYQETQYF. The chain recombines TRBV4-1 with TRBJ2-5; no clear D gene. Trimming left V 1 base short and J 0 bases short, with 6 bases between. Germline V gene lookup returns CDR1 MGHRA and CDR2 YSYEKL. The CDR3 has 14 amino acids.

The chain links TRBV10-3 to TRBJ2-5; 8 bases map to TRBD2. This CDR3 region has 12 residues. V shed 9 bases, J shed 2 bases, and the junction held 2 bases outside the gene matches. Germline V gives CDR1 ENHRY, CDR2 SYGVKD. In DNA form, the CDR3 reads TGTGCCATAGCGGGGGATCAAGAGACCCAGTACTTC. Its translation is CAIAGDQETQYF.

This clone has just one count. The chain joins TRBV5-4 to TRBJ2-1; the D gene could be TRBD1 or TRBD2 (6 bases each). The CDR3 loop spans 16 amino acids. The germline V gene has CDR1 SGHNT and CDR2 YYREEE (reference sequence). The V end was cut by 2 bases, the J end by 8 bases, with 20 bases between. CDR3 DNA sequence: TGTGCCAGCAGCTTCCTGCTCGAGGGGGGCGGGGATGAGCAGTTCTTC. Translating gives CASSFLLEGGGDEQFF.

The chain has TRBV4-2 and TRBJ2-1; no clear D. V was cut by 2 bases and J by 0 bases, with 17 bases left in between. This CDR3 contains 18 residues. From germline, CDR1 is LGHNA and CDR2 YNFKEQ. CDR3 nucleotide sequence: TGTGCCAGCAGCCAAAGAGTCGCGGCCCCGAGCTCCTACAATGAGCAGTTCTTC. This codes for CASSQRVAAPSSYNEQFF.

This rearrangement joins TRBV7-9 to TRBJ2-1; 10 nucleotides match TRBD2. V lost 1 base and J lost 7; bases outside the gene matches: 7. Germline CDR1 is SEHNR and CDR2 is FQNEAQ (reference sequence). The CDR3 extends over 16 amino acids. The CDR3, as DNA: TGTGCCAGCAGCTTAGTGGCAAGCGGGGGGGTAAATGAGCAGTTCTTC. Its translation is CASSLVASGGVNEQFF.

The rearrangement links TRBV5-4 to TRBJ1-1, with D hard to call. The CDR3 consists of 13 residues. Trimming pared 2 bases from V and 6 bases from J, leaving 11 bases between. Germline CDR1 is SGHNT and CDR2 is YYREEE (reference sequence). The CDR3 sequence: CASSFRLRAEAFF. The CDR3 DNA sequence: TGTGCCAGCAGCTTCCGCTTAAGGGCTGAAGCTTTCTTT. Filled out from reference TRBV5-4 and TRBJ1-1, the complete variable domain reads ETGVTQSPTHLIKTRGQQVTLRCSSQSGHNTVSWYQQALGQGPQFIFQYYREEENGRGNFPPRFSGLQFPNYSSELNVNALELDDSALYLCASSFRLRAEAFFGQGTRLTVV.